The sequence of this TCR beta chain was determined in a study of cytomegalovirus exposure and HLA in healthy donors. Study context: Among about 179 million T cells, an earlier analysis found approximately 110 million unique TCR beta sequences.

Study-level results: Altogether, 160 or so TCR beta chains were recorded as cytomegalovirus-associated.

Researchers ran the PCR with 60 Vbeta and 13 Jbeta primers. Assay: immunoSEQ multiplex PCR; the TCRdb copy retains only in-frame clones and omits some. This sample carries about 59,000 clones, about 80% of them seen once, and the ten largest clones take under 2%. To note about this clone: The antigen is unknown. This same CDR3 is encoded by further DNA sequences in the sample.

CDR1 and CDR2 from the germline V gene are WNHNN and SYGVQD (reference sequence). The CDR3 runs 15 residues. V trimming: 5 bases; J trimming: 5 bases; junction bases outside the gene matches: 5. The origin of this receptor is a human donor in good health. The chain couples TRBV10-1 to TRBJ2-1; TRBD2 agrees at 11 bases. Sample: PBMCs. CDR3 sequence reads: CASSQNSGGDNEQFF. CDR3 sequence (DNA): TGCGCCAGCAGTCAGAATAGCGGGGGGGACAATGAGCAGTTCTTC.